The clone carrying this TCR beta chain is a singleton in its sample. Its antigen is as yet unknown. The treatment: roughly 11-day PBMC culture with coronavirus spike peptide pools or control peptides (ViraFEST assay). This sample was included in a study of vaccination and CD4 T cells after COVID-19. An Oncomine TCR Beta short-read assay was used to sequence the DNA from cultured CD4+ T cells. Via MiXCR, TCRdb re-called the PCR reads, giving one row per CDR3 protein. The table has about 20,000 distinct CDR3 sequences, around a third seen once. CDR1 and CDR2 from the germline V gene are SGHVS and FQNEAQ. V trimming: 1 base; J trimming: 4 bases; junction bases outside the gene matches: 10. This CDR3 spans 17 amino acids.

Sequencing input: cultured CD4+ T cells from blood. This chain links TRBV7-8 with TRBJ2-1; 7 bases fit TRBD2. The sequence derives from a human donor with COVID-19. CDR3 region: CASSLVAGQGIYNEQFF. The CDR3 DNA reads TGTGCCAGCAGCTTAGTAGCGGGTCAGGGCATTTACAATGAGCAGTTCTTC.